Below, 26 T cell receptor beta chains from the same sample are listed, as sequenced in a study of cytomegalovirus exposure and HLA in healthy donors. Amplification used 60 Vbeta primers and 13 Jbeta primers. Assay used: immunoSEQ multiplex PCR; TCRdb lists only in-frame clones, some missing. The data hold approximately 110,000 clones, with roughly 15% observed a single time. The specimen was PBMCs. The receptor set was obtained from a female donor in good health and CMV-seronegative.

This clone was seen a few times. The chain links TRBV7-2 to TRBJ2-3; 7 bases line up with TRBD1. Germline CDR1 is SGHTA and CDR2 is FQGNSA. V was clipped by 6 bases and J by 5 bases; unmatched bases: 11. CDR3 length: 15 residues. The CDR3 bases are TGTGCCAGCAGTCCTGGGGGACAGTTAGAAGATACGCAGTATTTT. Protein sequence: CASSPGGQLEDTQYF.

CDR3 sequence reads: CASSSTGDQPQHF. The CDR3 region has the DNA TGTGCCAGCAGCTCGACAGGGGATCAGCCCCAGCATTTT. The chain uses TRBV7-9 and TRBJ1-5; 8 bases map to TRBD1. J lost 5 bases, V lost 4 bases, and 1 base had no gene match. CDR1 and CDR2 (germline): SEHNR, FQNEAQ (reference sequence). The length of the CDR3 is 13 residues.

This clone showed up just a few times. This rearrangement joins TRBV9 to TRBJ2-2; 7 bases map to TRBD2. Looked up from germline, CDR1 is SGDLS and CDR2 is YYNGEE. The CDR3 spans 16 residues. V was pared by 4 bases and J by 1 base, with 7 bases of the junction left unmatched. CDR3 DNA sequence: TGTGCCAGCAGCCGGGGAGGGGATCGGAACACCGGGGAGCTGTTTTTT. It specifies CASSRGGDRNTGELFF.

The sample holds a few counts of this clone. CDR3: CASSQGRDRRRTGELFF. CDR3 DNA sequence: TGCGCCAGCAGCCAAGGGAGGGACAGGAGACGAACCGGGGAGCTGTTTTTT. The chain links TRBV4-1 to TRBJ2-2; 8 bases are a match to TRBD1. The CDR3 runs 17 residues. Per germline, CDR1 MGHRA and CDR2 YSYEKL. V lost 1 base and J lost 5; bases outside the gene matches: 9.

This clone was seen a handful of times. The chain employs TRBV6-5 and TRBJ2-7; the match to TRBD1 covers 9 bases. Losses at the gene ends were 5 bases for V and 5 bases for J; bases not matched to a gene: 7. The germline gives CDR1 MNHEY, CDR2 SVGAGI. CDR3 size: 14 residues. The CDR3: CASSTGQGINEQYF. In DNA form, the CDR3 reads TGTGCCAGCAGTACAGGACAGGGGATAAACGAGCAGTACTTC.

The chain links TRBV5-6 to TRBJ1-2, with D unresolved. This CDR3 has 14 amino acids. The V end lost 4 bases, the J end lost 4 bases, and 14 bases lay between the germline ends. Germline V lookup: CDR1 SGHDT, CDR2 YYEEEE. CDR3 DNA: TGTGCCAGCAGCCTTGGTGTTGGGCCCTATGGCTACACCTTC. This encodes CASSLGVGPYGYTF. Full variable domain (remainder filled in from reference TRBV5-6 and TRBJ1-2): DAGVTQSPTHLIKTRGQQVTLRCSPKSGHDTVSWYQQALGQGPQFIFQYYEEEERQRGNFPDRFSGHQFPNYSSELNVNALLLGDSALYLCASSLGVGPYGYTFGSGTRLTVV.

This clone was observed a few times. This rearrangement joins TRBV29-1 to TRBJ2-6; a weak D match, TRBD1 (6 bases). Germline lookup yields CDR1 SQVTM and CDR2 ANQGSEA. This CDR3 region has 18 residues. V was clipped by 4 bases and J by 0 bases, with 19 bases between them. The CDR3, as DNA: TGCAGCGTTGTCGACCTGCAGGGGCCCAGCTCTGGGGCCAACGTCCTGACTTTC. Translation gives CSVVDLQGPSSGANVLTF.

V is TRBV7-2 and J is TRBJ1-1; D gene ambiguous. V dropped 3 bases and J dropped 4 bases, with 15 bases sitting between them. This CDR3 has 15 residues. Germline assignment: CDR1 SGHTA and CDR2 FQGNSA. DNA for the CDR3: TGTGCCAGCAGCTTCACCGAAGACATGGGCACTGAAGCTTTCTTT. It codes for CASSFTEDMGTEAFF.

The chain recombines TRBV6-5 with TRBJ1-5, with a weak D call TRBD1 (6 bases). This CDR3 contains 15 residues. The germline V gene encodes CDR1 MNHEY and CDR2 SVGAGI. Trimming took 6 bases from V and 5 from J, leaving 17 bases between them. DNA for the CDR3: TGTGCCAGCAGACCGCAGTCAGGGGATCATCAGCCCCAGCATTTT. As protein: CASRPQSGDHQPQHF.

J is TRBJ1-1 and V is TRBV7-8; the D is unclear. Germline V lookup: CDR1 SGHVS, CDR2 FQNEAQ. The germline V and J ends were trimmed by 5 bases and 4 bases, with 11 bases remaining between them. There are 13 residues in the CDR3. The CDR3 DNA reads TGTGCCAGCAGCATCTCGGAGGGCACTGAAGCTTTCTTT. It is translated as CASSISEGTEAFF.

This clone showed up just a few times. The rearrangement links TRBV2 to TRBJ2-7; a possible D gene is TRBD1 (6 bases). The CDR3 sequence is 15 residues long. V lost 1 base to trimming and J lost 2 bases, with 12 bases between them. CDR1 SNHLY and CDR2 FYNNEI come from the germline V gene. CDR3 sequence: CASSEGAGVTYEQYF. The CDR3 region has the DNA TGTGCCAGCAGTGAAGGGGCAGGGGTCACCTACGAGCAGTACTTC.

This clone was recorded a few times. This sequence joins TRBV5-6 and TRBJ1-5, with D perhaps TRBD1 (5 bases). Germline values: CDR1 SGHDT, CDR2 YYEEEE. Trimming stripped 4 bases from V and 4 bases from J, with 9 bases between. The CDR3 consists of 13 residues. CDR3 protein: CASSADKNQPQHF. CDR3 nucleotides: TGTGCCAGCAGCGCGGACAAAAATCAGCCCCAGCATTTT. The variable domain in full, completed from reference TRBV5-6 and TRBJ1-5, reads DAGVTQSPTHLIKTRGQQVTLRCSPKSGHDTVSWYQQALGQGPQFIFQYYEEEERQRGNFPDRFSGHQFPNYSSELNVNALLLGDSALYLCASSADKNQPQHFGDGTRLSIL.

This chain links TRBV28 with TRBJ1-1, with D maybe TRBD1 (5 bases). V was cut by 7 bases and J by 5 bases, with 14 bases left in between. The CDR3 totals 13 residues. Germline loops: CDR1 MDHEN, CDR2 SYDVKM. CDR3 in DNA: TGTGCCAGCACGGACACGATGGGTACTGAAGCTTTCTTT. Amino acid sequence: CASTDTMGTEAFF. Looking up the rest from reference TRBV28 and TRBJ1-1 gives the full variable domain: DVKVTQSSRYLVKRTGEKVFLECVQDMDHENMFWYRQDPGLGLRLIYFSYDVKMKEKGDIPEGYSVSREKKERFSLILESASTNQTSMYLCASTDTMGTEAFFGQGTRLTVV.

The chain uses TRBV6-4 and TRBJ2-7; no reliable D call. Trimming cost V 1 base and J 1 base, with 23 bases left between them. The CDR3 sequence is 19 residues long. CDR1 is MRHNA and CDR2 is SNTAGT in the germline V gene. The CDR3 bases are TGTGCCAGCAGTGACTACGCCCTTTGTCCGAAGCCCAAATCCTACGAGCAGTACTTC. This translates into CASSDYALCPKPKSYEQYF.

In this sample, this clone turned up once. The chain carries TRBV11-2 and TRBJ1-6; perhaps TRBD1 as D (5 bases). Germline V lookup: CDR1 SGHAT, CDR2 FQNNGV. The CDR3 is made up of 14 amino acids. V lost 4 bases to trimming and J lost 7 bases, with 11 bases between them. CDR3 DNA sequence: TGTGCCAGCAGCTCAGGACACCGCAATTCACCCCTCCACTTT. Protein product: CASSSGHRNSPLHF.

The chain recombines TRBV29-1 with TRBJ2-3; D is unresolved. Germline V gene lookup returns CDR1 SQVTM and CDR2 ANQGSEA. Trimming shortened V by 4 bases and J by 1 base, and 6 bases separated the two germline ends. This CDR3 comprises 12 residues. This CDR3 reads CSVGQCTDTQYF. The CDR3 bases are TGCAGCGTTGGTCAGTGCACAGATACGCAGTATTTT.

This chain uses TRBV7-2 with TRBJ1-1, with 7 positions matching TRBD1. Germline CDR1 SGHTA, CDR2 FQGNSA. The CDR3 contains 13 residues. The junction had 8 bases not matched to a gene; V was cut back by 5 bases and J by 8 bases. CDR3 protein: CASSPWTGVEAFF. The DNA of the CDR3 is TGTGCCAGCAGCCCATGGACAGGCGTCGAAGCTTTCTTT. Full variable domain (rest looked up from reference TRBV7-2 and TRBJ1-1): GAGVSQSPSNKVTEKGKDVELRCDPISGHTALYWYRQSLGQGLEFLIYFQGNSAPDKSGLPSDRFSAERTGGSVSTLTIQRTQQEDSAVYLCASSPWTGVEAFFGQGTRLTVV.

The CDR3 sequence: CASSEGTGADEQYF. The CDR3 nucleotides read TGTGCCAGCAGCGAAGGGACAGGGGCGGACGAGCAGTACTTC. V usage is TRBV9 and J usage is TRBJ2-7; TRBD1 agrees at 10 bases. Trimming cost V 3 bases and J 5 bases; bases outside gene matches: 5. This CDR3 is 14 amino acids long. The germline V gene encodes CDR1 SGDLS and CDR2 YYNGEE. Looking up the rest from reference TRBV9 and TRBJ2-7 gives the full variable domain: DSGVTQTPKHLITATGQRVTLRCSPRSGDLSVYWYQQSLDQGLQFLIQYYNGEERAKGNILERFSAQQFPDLHSELNLSSLELGDSALYFCASSEGTGADEQYFGPGTRLTVT.

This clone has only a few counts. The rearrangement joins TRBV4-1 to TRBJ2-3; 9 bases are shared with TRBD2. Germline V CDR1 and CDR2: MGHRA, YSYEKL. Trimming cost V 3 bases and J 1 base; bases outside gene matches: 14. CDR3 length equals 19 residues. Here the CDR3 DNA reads TGCGCCAGCAGCCAGGGGGGAGTAGCGGGGGCCCGAGGCACAGATACGCAGTATTTT. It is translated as CASSQGGVAGARGTDTQYF.

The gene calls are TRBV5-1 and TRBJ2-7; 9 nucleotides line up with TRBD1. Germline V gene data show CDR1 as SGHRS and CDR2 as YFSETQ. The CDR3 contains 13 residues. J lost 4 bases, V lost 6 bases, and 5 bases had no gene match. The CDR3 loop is CASNSGQGYEQYF. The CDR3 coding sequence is TGCGCCAGCAATTCGGGACAGGGTTACGAGCAGTACTTC.

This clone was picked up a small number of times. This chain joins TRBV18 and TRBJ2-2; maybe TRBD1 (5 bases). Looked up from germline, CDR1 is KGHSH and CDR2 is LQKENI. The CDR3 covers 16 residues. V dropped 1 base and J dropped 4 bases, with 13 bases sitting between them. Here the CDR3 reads CASSPLDSRLTGELFF. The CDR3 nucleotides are TGTGCCAGCTCACCACTCGACAGTCGCCTCACCGGGGAGCTGTTTTTT.

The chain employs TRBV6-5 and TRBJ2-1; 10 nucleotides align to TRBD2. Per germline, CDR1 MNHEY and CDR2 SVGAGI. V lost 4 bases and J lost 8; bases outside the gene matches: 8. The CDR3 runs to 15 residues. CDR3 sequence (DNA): TGTGCCAGCAGTTTTGTAGCGGGAGGAAGTGATGAGCAGTTCTTC. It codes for CASSFVAGGSDEQFF.

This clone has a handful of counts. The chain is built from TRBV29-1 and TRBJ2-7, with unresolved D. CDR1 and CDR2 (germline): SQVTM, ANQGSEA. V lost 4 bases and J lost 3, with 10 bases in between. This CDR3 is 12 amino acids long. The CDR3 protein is CSVAERNYEQYF. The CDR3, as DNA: TGCAGCGTTGCAGAGAGGAACTACGAGCAGTACTTC.

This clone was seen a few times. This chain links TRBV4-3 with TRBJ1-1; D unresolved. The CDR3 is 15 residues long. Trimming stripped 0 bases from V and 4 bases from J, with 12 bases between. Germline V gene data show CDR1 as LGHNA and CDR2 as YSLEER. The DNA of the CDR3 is TGCGCCAGCAGCCAAGAATTTGGTCGGGGCACTGAAGCTTTCTTT. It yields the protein CASSQEFGRGTEAFF.

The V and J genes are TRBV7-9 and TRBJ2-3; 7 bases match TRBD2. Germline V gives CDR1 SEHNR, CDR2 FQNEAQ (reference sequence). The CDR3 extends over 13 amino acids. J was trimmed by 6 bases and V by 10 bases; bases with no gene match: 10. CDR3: CATPLGGKDTQYF. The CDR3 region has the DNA TGTGCCACCCCGCTGGGGGGGAAGGATACGCAGTATTTT.

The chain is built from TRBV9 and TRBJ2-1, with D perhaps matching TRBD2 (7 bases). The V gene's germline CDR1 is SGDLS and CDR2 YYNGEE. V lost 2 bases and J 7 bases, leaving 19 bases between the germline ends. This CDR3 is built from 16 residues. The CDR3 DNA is TGTGCCAGCAGCGTGGCCAGCAGGGGAGGGTATAATGAGCAGTTCTTC. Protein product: CASSVASRGGYNEQFF.